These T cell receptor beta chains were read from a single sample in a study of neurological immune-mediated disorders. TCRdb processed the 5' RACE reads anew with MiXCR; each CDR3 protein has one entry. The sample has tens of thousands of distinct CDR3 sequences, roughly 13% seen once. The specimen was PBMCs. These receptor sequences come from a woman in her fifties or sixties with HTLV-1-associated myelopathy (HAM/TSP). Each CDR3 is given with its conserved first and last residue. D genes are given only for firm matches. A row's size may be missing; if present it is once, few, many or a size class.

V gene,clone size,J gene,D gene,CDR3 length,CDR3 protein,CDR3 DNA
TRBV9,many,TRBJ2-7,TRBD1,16,CASSVAGTGGVYEQYF,TGTGCCAGCAGCGTAGCAGGGACAGGGGGCGTTTACGAGCAGTACTTC
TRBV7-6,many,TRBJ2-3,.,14,CASSLRSSTDTQYF,TGTGCCAGCAGCTTGAGGAGCTCCACAGATACGCAGTATTTT
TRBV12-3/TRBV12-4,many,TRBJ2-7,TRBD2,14,CASSPGTSFDEQYF,TGTGCCAGCAGCCCCGGGACTAGCTTCGACGAGCAGTACTTC
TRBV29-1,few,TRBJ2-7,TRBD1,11,CSVTGGGEQYF,TGCAGCGTGACAGGGGGCGGCGAGCAGTACTTC
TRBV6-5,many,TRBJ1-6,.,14,CASSYPGANSPLHF,TGTGCCAGCAGTTACCCGGGAGCAAATTCACCCCTCCACTTT
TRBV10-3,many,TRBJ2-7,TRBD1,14,CAISRDRGENEQYF,TGTGCCATCAGTCGGGACAGGGGAGAGAACGAGCAGTACTTC
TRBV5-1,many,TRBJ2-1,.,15,CASSLEGGAYNEQFF,TGCGCCAGCAGCTTGGAGGGGGGAGCGTACAATGAGCAGTTCTTC
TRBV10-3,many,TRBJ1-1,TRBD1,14,CAIRQTGGDTEAFF,TGTGCCATCAGGCAGACAGGGGGTGACACTGAAGCTTTCTTT
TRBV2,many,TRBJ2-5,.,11,CASSVAGTQYF,TGTGCCAGCAGTGTGGCAGGTACCCAGTACTTC
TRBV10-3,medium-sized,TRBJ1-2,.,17,CAISAAQGLRANYGYTF,TGTGCCATCAGTGCCGCACAGGGACTCCGAGCTAACTATGGCTACACCTTC
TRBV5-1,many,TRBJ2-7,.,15,CASSLVVGASYEQYF,TGCGCCAGCAGCTTGGTCGTGGGTGCATCCTACGAGCAGTACTTC
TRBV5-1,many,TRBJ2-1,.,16,CASSLRAVSSYNEQFF,TGCGCCAGCAGCTTGCGGGCAGTAAGCTCCTACAATGAGCAGTTCTTC
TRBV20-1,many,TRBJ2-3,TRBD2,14,CSARVSGRTDTQYF,TGCAGTGCTAGGGTTAGCGGGAGAACAGATACGCAGTATTTT
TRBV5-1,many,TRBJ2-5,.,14,CASSAAPDGETQYF,TGCGCCAGCAGCGCCGCCCCAGATGGAGAGACCCAGTACTTC
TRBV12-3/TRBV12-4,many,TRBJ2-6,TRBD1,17,CASSRPDRLSGANVLTF,TGTGCCAGCAGTCGCCCGGACAGGCTCTCTGGGGCCAACGTCCTGACTTTC
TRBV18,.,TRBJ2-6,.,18,CASSPLTDFSSGTNVLTF,TGTGCCAGCTCACCACTGACAGATTTTAGCTCTGGGACCAACGTCCTGACTTTC
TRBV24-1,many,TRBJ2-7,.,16,CATSVDPTGFPYEQYF,TGTGCCACCAGTGTGGATCCAACGGGGTTTCCCTACGAGCAGTACTTC
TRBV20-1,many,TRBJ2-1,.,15,CSARDPSSPHNEQFF,TGCAGTGCTAGAGATCCTAGTTCCCCCCACAATGAGCAGTTCTTC
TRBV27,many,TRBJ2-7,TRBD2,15,CASSSRTSGPYEQYF,TGTGCCAGCAGTTCCCGGACTAGCGGCCCCTACGAGCAGTACTTC
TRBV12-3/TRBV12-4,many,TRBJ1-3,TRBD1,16,CASSPKDRGIGNTIYF,TGTGCCAGCAGTCCGAAGGACAGGGGGATAGGAAACACCATATATTTT
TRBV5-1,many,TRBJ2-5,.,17,CASSLALATGTQETQYF,TGCGCCAGCAGCTTGGCCCTAGCGACAGGAACCCAAGAGACCCAGTACTTC
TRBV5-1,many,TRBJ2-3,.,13,CASRSGWTDTQYF,TGCGCCAGCAGATCCGGGTGGACAGATACGCAGTATTTT
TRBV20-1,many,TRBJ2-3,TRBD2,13,CSAGRAFDGTQYF,TGCAGTGCCGGGAGGGCCTTTGATGGTACGCAGTATTTT
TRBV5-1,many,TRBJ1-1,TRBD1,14,CASTETGMDTEAFF,TGCGCCAGCACAGAGACAGGGATGGACACTGAAGCTTTCTTT
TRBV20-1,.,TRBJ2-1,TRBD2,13,CSARPSGMDEQFF,TGCAGTGCTCGTCCCAGCGGGATGGATGAGCAGTTCTTC
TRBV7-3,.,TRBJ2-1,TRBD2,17,CASRPGLAGGPDNEQFF,TGTGCCAGCAGACCCGGACTAGCGGGAGGGCCTGACAATGAGCAGTTCTTC
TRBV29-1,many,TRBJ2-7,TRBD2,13,CSVFWEGSYEQYF,TGCAGCGTTTTTTGGGAGGGGTCCTACGAGCAGTACTTC
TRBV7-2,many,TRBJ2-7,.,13,CASSFLAIYEQYF,TGTGCCAGCAGCTTTTTGGCGATCTACGAGCAGTACTTC
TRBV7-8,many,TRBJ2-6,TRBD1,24,CASSLGRTRTGTGVGSALANVLTF,TGTGCCAGCAGCTTAGGAAGGACCCGCACCGGGACAGGAGTTGGATCCGCTCTGGCCAACGTCCTGACTTTC
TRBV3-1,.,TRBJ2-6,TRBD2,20,CVSSHTGLAGGSAGANVLTF,TGTGTCAGCAGCCATACCGGACTAGCGGGAGGGTCAGCTGGGGCCAACGTCCTGACTTTC
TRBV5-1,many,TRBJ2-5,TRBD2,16,CASSLSTSGEQETQYF,TGCGCCAGCAGCTTGTCGACTAGCGGAGAACAAGAGACCCAGTACTTC
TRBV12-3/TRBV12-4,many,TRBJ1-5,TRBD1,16,CASSPGTELVGQPQHF,TGTGCCAGCAGTCCGGGGACAGAACTGGTGGGTCAGCCCCAGCATTTT
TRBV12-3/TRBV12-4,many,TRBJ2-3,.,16,CASSFSSGANTDTQYF,TGTGCCAGCAGTTTTTCTTCCGGAGCAAACACAGATACGCAGTATTTT
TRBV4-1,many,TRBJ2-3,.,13,CASSPGNTDTQYF,TGCGCCAGCAGCCCCGGGAACACAGATACGCAGTATTTT
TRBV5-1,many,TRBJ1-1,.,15,CASSTQGTKNTEAFF,TGCGCCAGCAGCACACAGGGTACAAAGAACACTGAAGCTTTCTTT
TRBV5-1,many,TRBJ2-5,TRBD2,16,CASSPPWASGKETQYF,TGCGCCAGCAGCCCGCCTTGGGCTAGCGGTAAAGAGACCCAGTACTTC
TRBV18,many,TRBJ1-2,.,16,CASSPVNDRRNYGYTF,TGTGCCAGCTCACCGGTTAATGACAGACGTAACTATGGCTACACCTTC
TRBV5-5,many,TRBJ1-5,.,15,CASSLLGDSNQPQHF,TGTGCCAGCAGCTTGTTGGGGGATAGCAATCAGCCCCAGCATTTT
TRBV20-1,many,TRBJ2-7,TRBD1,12,CSAVDRGIEQYF,TGCAGTGCTGTGGACAGGGGCATCGAGCAGTACTTC
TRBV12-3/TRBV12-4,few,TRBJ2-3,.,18,CASSGPGRSATSTDTQYF,TGTGCCAGCAGTGGCCCCGGGCGAAGCGCCACTAGCACAGATACGCAGTATTTT
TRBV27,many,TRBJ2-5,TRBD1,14,CASKPRQGWETQYF,TGTGCCAGCAAACCCCGACAGGGGTGGGAGACCCAGTACTTC
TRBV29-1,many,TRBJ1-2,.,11,CSVVTDNGYTF,TGCAGCGTTGTCACAGACAATGGCTACACCTTC
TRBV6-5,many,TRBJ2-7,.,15,CASKGPGLLSYEQYF,TGTGCCAGCAAGGGACCGGGACTCCTATCCTACGAGCAGTACTTC